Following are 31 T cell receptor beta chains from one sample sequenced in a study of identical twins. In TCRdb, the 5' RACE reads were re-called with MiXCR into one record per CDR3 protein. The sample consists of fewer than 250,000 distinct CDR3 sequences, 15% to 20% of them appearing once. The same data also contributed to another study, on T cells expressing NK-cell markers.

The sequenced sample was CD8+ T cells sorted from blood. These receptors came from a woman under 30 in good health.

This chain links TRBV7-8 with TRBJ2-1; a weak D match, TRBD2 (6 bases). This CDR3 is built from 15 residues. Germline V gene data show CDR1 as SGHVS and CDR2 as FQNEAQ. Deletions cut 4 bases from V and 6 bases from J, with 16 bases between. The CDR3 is CASSSSSLRGNEQFF. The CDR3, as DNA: TGTGCCAGCAGCTCCTCTAGTCTGCGGGGCAATGAGCAGTTCTTC.

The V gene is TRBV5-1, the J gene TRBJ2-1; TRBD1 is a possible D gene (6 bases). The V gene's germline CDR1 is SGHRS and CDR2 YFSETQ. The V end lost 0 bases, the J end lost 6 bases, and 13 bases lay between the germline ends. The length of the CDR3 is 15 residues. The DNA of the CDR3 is TGCGCCAGCAGCTTGGGAAGGACAGAGACCAATGAGCAGTTCTTC. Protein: CASSLGRTETNEQFF.

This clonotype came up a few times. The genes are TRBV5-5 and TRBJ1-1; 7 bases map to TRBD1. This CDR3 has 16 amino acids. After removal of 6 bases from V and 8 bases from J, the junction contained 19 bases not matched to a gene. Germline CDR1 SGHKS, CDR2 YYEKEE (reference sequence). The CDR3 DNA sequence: TGTGCCAGCAACTCGCCGGGACAGAGAACACTGGCGGAAGCTTTCTTT. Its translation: CASNSPGQRTLAEAFF.

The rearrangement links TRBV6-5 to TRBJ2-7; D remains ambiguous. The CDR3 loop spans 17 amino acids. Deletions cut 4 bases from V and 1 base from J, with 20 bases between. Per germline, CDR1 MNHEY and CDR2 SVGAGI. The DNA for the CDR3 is TGTGCCAGCAGTTTCTCTTCTTCTCGTGATTTGTCCTACGAGCAGTACTTC. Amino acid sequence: CASSFSSSRDLSYEQYF.

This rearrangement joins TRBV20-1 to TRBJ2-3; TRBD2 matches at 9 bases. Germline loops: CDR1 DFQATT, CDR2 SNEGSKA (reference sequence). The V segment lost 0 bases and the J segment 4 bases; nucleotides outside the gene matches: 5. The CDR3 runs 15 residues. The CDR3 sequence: CSARESLAGADTQYF. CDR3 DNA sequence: TGCAGTGCTAGAGAGTCACTAGCGGGCGCAGATACGCAGTATTTT.

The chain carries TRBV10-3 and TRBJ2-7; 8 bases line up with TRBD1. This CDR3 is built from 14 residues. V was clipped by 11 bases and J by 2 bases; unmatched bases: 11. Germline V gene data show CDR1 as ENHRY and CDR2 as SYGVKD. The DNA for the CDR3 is TGTGCCGCAGGGGGCATCGAGTCTACCTACGAGCAGTACTTC. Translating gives CAAGGIESTYEQYF.

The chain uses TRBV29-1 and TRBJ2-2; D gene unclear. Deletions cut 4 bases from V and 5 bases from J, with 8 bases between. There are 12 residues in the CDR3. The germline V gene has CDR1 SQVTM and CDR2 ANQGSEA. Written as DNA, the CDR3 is TGCAGCGTTGTTCCAGGTACCGGGGAGCTGTTTTTT. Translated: CSVVPGTGELFF.

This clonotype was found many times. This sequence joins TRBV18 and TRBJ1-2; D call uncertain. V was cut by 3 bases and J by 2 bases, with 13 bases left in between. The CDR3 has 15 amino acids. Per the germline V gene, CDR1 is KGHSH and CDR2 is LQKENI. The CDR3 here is CASSPTESHNYGYTF. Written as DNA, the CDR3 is TGTGCCAGCTCACCCACAGAGTCCCACAACTATGGCTACACCTTC.

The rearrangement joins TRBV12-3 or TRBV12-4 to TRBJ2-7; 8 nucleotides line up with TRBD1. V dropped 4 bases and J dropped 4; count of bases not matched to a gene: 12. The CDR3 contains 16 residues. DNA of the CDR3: TGTGCCAGCAGTTCGCACCCCGCCAGGGGGCCATACGAGCAGTACTTC. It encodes CASSSHPARGPYEQYF.

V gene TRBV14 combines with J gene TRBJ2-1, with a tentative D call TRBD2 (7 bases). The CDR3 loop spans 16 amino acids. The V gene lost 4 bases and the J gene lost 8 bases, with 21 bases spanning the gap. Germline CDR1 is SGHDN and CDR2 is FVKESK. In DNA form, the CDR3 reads TGTGCCAGCAGCCCGATGAGCTTTGGGGGGGCCGATGAGCAGTTCTTC. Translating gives CASSPMSFGGADEQFF.

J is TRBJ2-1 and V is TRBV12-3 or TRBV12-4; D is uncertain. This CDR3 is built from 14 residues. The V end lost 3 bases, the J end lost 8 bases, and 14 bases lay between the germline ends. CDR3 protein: CASSFRTSDDEQFF. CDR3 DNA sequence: TGTGCCAGCAGTTTCCGGACCTCCGACGATGAGCAGTTCTTC.

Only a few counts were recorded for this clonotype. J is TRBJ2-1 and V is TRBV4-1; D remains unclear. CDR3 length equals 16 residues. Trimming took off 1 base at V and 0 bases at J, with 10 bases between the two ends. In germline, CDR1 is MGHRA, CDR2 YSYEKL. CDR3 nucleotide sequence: TGCGCCAGCAGCCAAGTCCCGGCTGGCTCCTACAATGAGCAGTTCTTC. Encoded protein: CASSQVPAGSYNEQFF.

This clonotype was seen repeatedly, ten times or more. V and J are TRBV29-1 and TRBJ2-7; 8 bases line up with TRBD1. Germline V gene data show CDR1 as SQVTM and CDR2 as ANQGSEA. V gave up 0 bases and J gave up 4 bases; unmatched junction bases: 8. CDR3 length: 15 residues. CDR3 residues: CSVEDSTGVMYEQYF. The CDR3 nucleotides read TGCAGCGTTGAAGATTCGACAGGGGTTATGTACGAGCAGTACTTC.

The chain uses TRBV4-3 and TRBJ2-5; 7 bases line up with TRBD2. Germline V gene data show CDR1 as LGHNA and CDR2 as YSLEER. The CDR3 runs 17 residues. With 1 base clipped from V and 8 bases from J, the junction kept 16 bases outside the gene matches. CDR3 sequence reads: CASSQGVGGRGLDTQYF. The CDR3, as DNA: TGCGCCAGCAGCCAAGGAGTTGGCGGGAGAGGGTTAGACACCCAGTACTTC.

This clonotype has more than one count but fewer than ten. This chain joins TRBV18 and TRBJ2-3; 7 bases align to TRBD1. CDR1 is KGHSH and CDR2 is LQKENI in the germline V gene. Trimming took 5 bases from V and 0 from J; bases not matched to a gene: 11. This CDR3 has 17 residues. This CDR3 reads CASSSPSNRGSTDTQYF. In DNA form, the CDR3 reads TGTGCCAGCTCAAGCCCGAGCAACAGGGGCAGCACAGATACGCAGTATTTT.

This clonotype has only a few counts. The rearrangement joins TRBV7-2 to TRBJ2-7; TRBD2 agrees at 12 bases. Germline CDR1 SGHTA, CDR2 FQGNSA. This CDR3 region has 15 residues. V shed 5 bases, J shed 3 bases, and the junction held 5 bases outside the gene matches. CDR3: CASSPGLAGLYEQYF. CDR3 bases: TGTGCCAGCAGCCCGGGACTAGCGGGCCTCTACGAGCAGTACTTC.

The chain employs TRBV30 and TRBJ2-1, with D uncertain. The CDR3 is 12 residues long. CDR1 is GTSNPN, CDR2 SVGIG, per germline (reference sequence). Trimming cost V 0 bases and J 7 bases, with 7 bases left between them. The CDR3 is CAWSVLGNEQFF. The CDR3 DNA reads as TGTGCCTGGAGTGTACTGGGTAATGAGCAGTTCTTC.

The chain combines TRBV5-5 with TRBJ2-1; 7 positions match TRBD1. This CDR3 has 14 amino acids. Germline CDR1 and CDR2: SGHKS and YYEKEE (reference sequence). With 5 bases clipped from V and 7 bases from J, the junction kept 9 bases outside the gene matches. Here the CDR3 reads CASSFYGTANEQFF. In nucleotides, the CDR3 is TGTGCCAGCAGTTTTTATGGGACAGCGAATGAGCAGTTCTTC.

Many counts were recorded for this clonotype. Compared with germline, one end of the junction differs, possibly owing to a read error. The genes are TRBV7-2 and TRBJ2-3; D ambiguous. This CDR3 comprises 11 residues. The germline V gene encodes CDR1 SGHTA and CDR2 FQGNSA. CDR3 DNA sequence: TGTGCCAGCAGCTTAGGTGGTAGCTTGGATTTT. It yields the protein CASSLGGSLDF.

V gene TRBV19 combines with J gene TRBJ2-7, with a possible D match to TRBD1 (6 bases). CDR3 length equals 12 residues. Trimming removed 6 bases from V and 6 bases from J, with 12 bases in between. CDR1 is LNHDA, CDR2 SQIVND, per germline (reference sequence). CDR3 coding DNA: TGTGCCAGTAGCCCGTGGGGGCGCGAGCAGTACTTC. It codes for CASSPWGREQYF.

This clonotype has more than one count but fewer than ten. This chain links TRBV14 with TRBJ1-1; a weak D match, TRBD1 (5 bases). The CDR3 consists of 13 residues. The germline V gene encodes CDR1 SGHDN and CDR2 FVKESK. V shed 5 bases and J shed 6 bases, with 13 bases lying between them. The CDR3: CASSFFRGSEAFF. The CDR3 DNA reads TGTGCCAGCAGCTTTTTCCGGGGCTCTGAAGCTTTCTTT.

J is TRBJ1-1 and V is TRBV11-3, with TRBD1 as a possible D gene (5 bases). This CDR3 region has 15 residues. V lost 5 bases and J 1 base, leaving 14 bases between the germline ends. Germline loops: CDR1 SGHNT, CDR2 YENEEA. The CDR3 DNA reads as TGTGCCAGCAGCATCTGGGACGTGGGGAACACTGAAGCTTTCTTT. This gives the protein CASSIWDVGNTEAFF.

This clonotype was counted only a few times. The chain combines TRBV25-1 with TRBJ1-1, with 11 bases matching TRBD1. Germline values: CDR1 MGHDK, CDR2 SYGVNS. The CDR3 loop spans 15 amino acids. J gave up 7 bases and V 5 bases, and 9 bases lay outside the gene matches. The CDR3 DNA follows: TGTGCCAGCAGTACCAGTCGGGACAGGGGGTTTGAAGCTTTCTTT. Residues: CASSTSRDRGFEAFF. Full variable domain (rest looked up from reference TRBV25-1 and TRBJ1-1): EADIYQTPRYLVIGTGKKITLECSQTMGHDKMYWYQQDPGMELHLIHYSYGVNSTEKGDLSSESTVSRIRTEHFPLTLESARPSHTSQYLCASSTSRDRGFEAFFGQGTRLTVV.

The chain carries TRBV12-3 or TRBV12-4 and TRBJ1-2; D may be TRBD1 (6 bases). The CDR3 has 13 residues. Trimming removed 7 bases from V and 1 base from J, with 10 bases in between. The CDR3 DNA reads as TGTGCCAGCACCACGGACAGTAACTATGGCTACACCTTC. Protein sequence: CASTTDSNYGYTF.

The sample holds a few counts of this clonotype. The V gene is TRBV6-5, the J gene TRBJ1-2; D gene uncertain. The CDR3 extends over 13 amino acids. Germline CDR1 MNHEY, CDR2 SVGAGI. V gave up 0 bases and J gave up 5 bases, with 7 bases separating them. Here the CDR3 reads CASSYSSSYGYTF. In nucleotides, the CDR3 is TGTGCCAGCAGTTACTCGTCCTCTTATGGCTACACCTTC.

The CDR3 DNA reads as TGCAGTGCCTTACATCCGGGCACCGGGGAGCTGTTTTTT. Amino acid sequence: CSALHPGTGELFF. The rearrangement links TRBV20-1 to TRBJ2-2, with no clear D. The CDR3 runs 13 residues. V lost 6 bases and J 4 bases, leaving 12 bases between the germline ends. Germline CDR1 DFQATT, CDR2 SNEGSKA (reference sequence).

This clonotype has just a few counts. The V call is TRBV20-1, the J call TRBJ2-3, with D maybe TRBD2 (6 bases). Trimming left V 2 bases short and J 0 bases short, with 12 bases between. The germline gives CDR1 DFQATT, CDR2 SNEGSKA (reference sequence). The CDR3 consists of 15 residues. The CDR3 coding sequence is TGCAGTGCTAGACCGGCTAGCGTAAGCACAGATACGCAGTATTTT. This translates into CSARPASVSTDTQYF.

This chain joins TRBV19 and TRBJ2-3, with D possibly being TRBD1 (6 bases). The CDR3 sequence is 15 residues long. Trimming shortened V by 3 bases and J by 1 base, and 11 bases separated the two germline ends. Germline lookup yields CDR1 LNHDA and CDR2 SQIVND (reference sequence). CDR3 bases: TGTGCCAGTAGTATCTATCACAGGGGCACAGATACGCAGTATTTT. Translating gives CASSIYHRGTDTQYF.

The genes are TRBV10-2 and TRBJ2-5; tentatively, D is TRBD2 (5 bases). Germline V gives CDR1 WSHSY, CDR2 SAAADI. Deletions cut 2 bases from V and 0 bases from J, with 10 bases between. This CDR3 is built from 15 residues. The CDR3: CASSERAVYQETQYF. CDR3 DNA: TGCGCCAGCAGTGAGAGAGCGGTGTACCAAGAGACCCAGTACTTC.

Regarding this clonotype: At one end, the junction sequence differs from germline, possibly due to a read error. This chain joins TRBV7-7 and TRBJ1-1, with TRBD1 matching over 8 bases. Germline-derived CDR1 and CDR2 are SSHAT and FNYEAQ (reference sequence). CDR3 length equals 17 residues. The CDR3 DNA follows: TGTGCTAGCAGCCCGCTCCTAAGGACAGGGCCGAACACTGAAGCTTTCTTT. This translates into CASSPLLRTGPNTEAFF.

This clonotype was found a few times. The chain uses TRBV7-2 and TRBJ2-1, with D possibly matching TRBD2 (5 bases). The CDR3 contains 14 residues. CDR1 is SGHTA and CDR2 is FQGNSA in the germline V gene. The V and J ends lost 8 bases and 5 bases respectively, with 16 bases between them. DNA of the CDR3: TGTGCCAGCGCTACGGGATTAATCGACAATGAGCAGTTCTTC. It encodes CASATGLIDNEQFF.